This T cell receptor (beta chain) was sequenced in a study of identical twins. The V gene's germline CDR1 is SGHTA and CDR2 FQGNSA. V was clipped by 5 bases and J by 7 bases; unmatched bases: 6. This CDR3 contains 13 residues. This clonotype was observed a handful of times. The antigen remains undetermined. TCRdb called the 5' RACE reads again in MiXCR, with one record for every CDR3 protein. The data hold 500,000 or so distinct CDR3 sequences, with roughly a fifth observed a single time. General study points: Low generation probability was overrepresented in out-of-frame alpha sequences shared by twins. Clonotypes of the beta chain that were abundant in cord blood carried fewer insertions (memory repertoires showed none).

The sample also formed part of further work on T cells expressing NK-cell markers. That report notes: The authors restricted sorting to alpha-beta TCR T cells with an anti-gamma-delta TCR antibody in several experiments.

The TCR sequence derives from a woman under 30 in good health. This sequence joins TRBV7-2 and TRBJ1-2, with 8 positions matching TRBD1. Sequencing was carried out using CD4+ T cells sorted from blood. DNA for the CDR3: TGTGCCAGCAGCAACGCAGGGGGCGGTGGCTACACCTTC. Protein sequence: CASSNAGGGGYTF.